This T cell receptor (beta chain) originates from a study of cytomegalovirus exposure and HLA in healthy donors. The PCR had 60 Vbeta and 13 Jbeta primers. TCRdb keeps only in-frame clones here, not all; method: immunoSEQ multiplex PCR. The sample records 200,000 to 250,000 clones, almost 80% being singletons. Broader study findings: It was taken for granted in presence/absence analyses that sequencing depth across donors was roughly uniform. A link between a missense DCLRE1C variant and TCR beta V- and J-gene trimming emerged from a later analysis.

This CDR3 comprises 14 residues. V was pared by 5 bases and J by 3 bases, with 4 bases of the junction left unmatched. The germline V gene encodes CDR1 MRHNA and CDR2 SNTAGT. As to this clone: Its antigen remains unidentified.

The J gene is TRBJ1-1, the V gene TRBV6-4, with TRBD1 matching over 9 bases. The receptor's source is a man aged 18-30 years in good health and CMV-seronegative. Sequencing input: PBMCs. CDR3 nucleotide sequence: TGTGCCAGCAGTTCACAGGGGGCGGACACTGAAGCTTTCTTT. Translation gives CASSSQGADTEAFF.